This entry describes one T cell receptor (beta chain). This record comes from a study of T cells after yellow fever vaccination. TCRdb re-derived calls from the 5' RACE reads in MiXCR, one entry per CDR3 protein. The sample lists fewer than 650,000 distinct CDR3 sequences; 21% were seen once. Trimming removed 0 bases from V and 0 bases from J, with 9 bases in between. The CDR3 is 15 amino acids. Germline values: CDR1 LGHNA, CDR2 YSLEER. The V gene is TRBV4-3, the J gene TRBJ2-7; D uncertain. Sample: PBMCs, taken roughly 20 days after the first yellow fever vaccination. This sequence was found in a man between 18 and 29 years old who received the YFV17D yellow fever vaccine. CDR3 sequence reads: CASSQDSGVSYEQYF. The CDR3 DNA is TGCGCCAGCAGCCAAGATTCTGGAGTCTCCTACGAGCAGTACTTC.